These 19 T cell receptor beta chains share one sample of origin, sequenced in a study of CD8 T cells in Susac syndrome. Random hexamers were used to reverse transcribe the RNA input (roughly 0.5 to 1 ug). TCRdb re-called the immunoSEQ multiplex PCR reads through MiXCR, storing one row per CDR3 protein. The sample lists about 53,000 distinct CDR3 sequences, approximately 95% occurring once. Material: CD8+ T cells from PBMCs. These receptors were taken from a human donor with Susac syndrome.

The chain joins TRBV27 to TRBJ1-1; 7 nucleotides agree with TRBD1. J was trimmed by 5 bases and V by 6 bases; bases with no gene match: 12. The V gene's germline CDR1 is MNHEY and CDR2 SMNVEV (reference sequence). The CDR3 sequence is 15 residues long. The CDR3 is CASRDGYRGHTEAFF. CDR3 DNA sequence: TGTGCCAGCAGGGATGGATACAGGGGCCATACTGAAGCTTTCTTT.

The chain combines TRBV5-4 with TRBJ2-1, with D possibly called TRBD1 or TRBD2 (6 bases each). The germline gives CDR1 SGHNT, CDR2 YYREEE (reference sequence). Trimming removed 1 base from V and 8 bases from J, with 16 bases in between. The CDR3 is made up of 15 amino acids. The CDR3 protein is CASSLLWGARDEQFF. The CDR3 DNA follows: TGTGCCAGCAGCTTGCTTTGGGGGGCGCGGGATGAGCAGTTCTTC. Drawing the rest from reference TRBV5-4 and TRBJ2-1, the complete variable domain is ETGVTQSPTHLIKTRGQQVTLRCSSQSGHNTVSWYQQALGQGPQFIFQYYREEENGRGNFPPRFSGLQFPNYSSELNVNALELDDSALYLCASSLLWGARDEQFFGPGTRLTVL.

V is TRBV15 and J is TRBJ1-5; D gene ambiguous. Germline V gene lookup returns CDR1 LNHNV and CDR2 YYDKDF (reference sequence). The CDR3 runs 13 residues. The ends were cut back, 9 bases at V and 3 bases at J, with 12 bases in the middle. The CDR3: CATQLDDNQPQHF. The DNA for the CDR3 is TGTGCCACTCAACTAGATGACAATCAGCCCCAGCATTTT.

The rearrangement joins TRBV30 to TRBJ2-1, with 9 bases identical to TRBD1. This CDR3 region has 12 residues. Germline V gene data show CDR1 as GTSNPN and CDR2 as SVGIG (reference sequence). Germline trimming cut 5 bases from V and 6 bases from J; bases unmatched to any gene: 2. CDR3 sequence: CAWSTGGNEQFF. The DNA of the CDR3 is TGTGCCTGGTCGACAGGGGGCAATGAGCAGTTCTTC.

This clonotype was recorded once. The V and J genes are TRBV21-1 and TRBJ1-2. TRBV21-1 is a pseudogene. This CDR3 is 13 amino acids long. The CDR3 region is CASSTETNYGYTF. The CDR3 coding sequence is TGTGCCAGCAGCACTGAAACTAACTATGGCTACACCTTC.

The rearrangement joins TRBV11-2 to TRBJ2-1, with TRBD2 matching over 7 bases. The J segment lost 1 base and the V segment lost 5 bases, leaving 5 bases of the junction unmatched. The germline gives CDR1 SGHAT, CDR2 FQNNGV. CDR3 size: 15 residues. The CDR3 DNA reads TGTGCCAGCAGCAAAGGGAGGGTGTCCTACAATGAGCAGTTCTTC. This gives the protein CASSKGRVSYNEQFF.

Comment on this clonotype: Because the CDR3's place on the DNA is in doubt, the DNA is left out and the CDR3 is given as listed by TCRdb. The gene calls are TRBV19 and TRBJ1-1; the table's TRBD1 call for D was not verified on the DNA. The CDR3 is 12 residues long, counting both termini. Germline V gene sequence: CDR1 LNHDA, CDR2 SQIVND (reference sequence). CDR3 loop: CASTSGEPEAFF.

The gene calls are TRBV12-3 or TRBV12-4 and TRBJ1-1; D is possibly TRBD1 (5 bases). The CDR3 is made up of 13 amino acids. Trimming pared 3 bases from V and 3 bases from J, leaving 8 bases between. The CDR3: CASSFQGDTEAFF. The CDR3 DNA is TGTGCCAGCAGTTTTCAGGGTGACACTGAAGCTTTCTTT.

The V and J genes are TRBV4-1 and TRBJ2-7, with D maybe TRBD2 (5 bases). The CDR3 has 13 residues. Trimming shortened V by 4 bases and J by 4 bases, and 11 bases separated the two germline ends. Germline CDR1 MGHRA, CDR2 YSYEKL. The CDR3 DNA reads as TGCGCCAGCAGCCGGGGAGCGGTTTACGAGCAGTACTTC. This sequence encodes CASSRGAVYEQYF.

This chain uses TRBV29-1 with TRBJ2-1; D unresolved. The CDR3 has 13 residues. CDR1 SQVTM and CDR2 ANQGSEA come from the germline V gene. The V gene lost 7 bases and the J gene lost 4 bases, with 14 bases spanning the gap. In DNA, the CDR3 is TGCAGCGGCGTCCTTAGGGATTACAATGAGCAGTTCTTC. Its translation is CSGVLRDYNEQFF.

As DNA, the CDR3 is TGTGCCAGCAGGGGGGTTGGGATTGAAGCTTTCTTT. Translated, it gives CASRGVGIEAFF. The chain couples TRBV2 to TRBJ1-1; D possibly corresponds to TRBD1 (5 bases). The CDR3 covers 12 residues. Germline V gene data show CDR1 as SNHLY and CDR2 as FYNNEI. V lost 6 bases, J lost 7 bases, and 12 bases lay in between. The full variable domain, its missing parts supplied by reference TRBV2 and TRBJ1-1, is EPEVTQTPSHQVTQMGQEVILRCVPISNHLYFYWYRQILGQKVEFLVSFYNNEISEKSEIFDDQFSVERPDGSNFTLKIRSTKLEDSAMYFCASRGVGIEAFFGQGTRLTVV.

This sequence joins TRBV9 and TRBJ1-5; 9 bases align to TRBD1. CDR3 size: 15 residues. The trim removed 3 bases at V and 4 bases at J, leaving 5 bases unmatched. Germline V gene lookup returns CDR1 SGDLS and CDR2 YYNGEE. CDR3 in amino acids: CASSATGGNNQPQHF. In DNA form, the CDR3 reads TGTGCCAGCAGCGCGACAGGGGGAAATAATCAGCCCCAGCATTTT.

The rearrangement joins TRBV16 to TRBJ2-1; no clear D. Trimming shortened V by 8 bases and J by 0 bases, and 14 bases separated the two germline ends. Germline assignment: CDR1 KGHSY and CDR2 FQNENV. CDR3 length: 15 residues. The CDR3 is CASVLVSSSYNEQFF. In nucleotides, the CDR3 is TGTGCCAGCGTCCTAGTCTCGAGCTCCTACAATGAGCAGTTCTTC.

This chain uses TRBV7-3 with TRBJ2-3; 7 positions match TRBD2. V was clipped by 3 bases and J by 2 bases; unmatched bases: 5. CDR1 is SGHTA and CDR2 is FQGTGA in the germline V gene. The length of the CDR3 is 15 residues. Here the CDR3 DNA reads TGTGCCAGCAGCTTCCTAGCGGCGGACACAGATACGCAGTATTTT. It translates to CASSFLAADTDTQYF.

The V call is TRBV7-9, the J call TRBJ1-2; D remains ambiguous. Between the trimmed V and J ends, which lost 5 bases and 4 bases, there was a span of 11 bases. The CDR3 totals 13 residues. Germline V lookup: CDR1 SEHNR, CDR2 FQNEAQ (reference sequence). The CDR3 DNA is TGTGCCAGCAGCCACGCAAAGTTCTATGGCTACACCTTC. Translation: CASSHAKFYGYTF. Looking up the rest from reference TRBV7-9 and TRBJ1-2 gives the full variable domain: DTGVSQNPRHKITKRGQNVTFRCDPISEHNRLYWYRQTLGQGPEFLTYFQNEAQLEKSRLLSDRFSAERPKGSFSTLEIQRTEQGDSAMYLCASSHAKFYGYTFGSGTRLTVV.

V is TRBV10-3 and J is TRBJ2-5; D is unclear. CDR1 and CDR2 from the germline V gene are ENHRY and SYGVKD. V dropped 4 bases and J dropped 3 bases, with 12 bases sitting between them. CDR3 size: 14 residues. CDR3 residues: CAISGVGDEETQYF. The DNA for the CDR3 is TGTGCCATCAGTGGGGTCGGAGATGAAGAGACCCAGTACTTC.

The chain recombines TRBV11-2 with TRBJ2-1, with TRBD2 identical over 9 bases. Germline V gives CDR1 SGHAT, CDR2 FQNNGV. The CDR3 spans 18 residues. The J segment lost 8 bases and the V segment lost 2 bases, leaving 16 bases of the junction unmatched. The CDR3, as DNA: TGTGCCAGCAGCTTAAGCCTATCGGGCGGGGGCGGGGGGGATGAGCAGTTCTTC. Protein product: CASSLSLSGGGGGDEQFF.

The chain links TRBV20-1 to TRBJ2-7; the D is unclear. Germline V gives CDR1 DFQATT, CDR2 SNEGSKA (reference sequence). Between the trimmed V and J ends, which lost 6 bases and 4 bases, there was a span of 19 bases. This CDR3 has 14 residues. CDR3 amino acids: CSAFAPFEAYEQYF. CDR3 coding DNA: TGCAGTGCCTTCGCTCCCTTTGAGGCTTACGAGCAGTACTTC.

V and J are TRBV2 and TRBJ1-2, with D possibly being TRBD1 (5 bases). CDR1 is SNHLY, CDR2 FYNNEI, per germline. The ends were cut back, 3 bases at V and 4 bases at J, with 9 bases in the middle. The CDR3 covers 13 residues. The CDR3 loop reads CASSDPTAYGYTF. The DNA for the CDR3 is TGTGCCAGCAGTGACCCGACAGCCTATGGCTACACCTTC.